This T cell receptor beta chain originates from a study of esophageal squamous cell carcinoma under preoperative chemotherapy (dated by TCRdb to 2017 to 2018). For the wider study: The study profiled TCR repertoires of both peripheral blood T cells and tumor-infiltrating lymphocytes. A few patients with primary esophageal squamous cell carcinoma were included in the cohort. The study examined the effect of paclitaxel-nedaplatin chemotherapy on T-cell receptor repertoires in patients with esophageal squamous cell carcinoma. Repertoires from samples taken before paclitaxel-nedaplatin therapy were compared with repertoires from samples taken after paclitaxel-nedaplatin therapy.

The library was made by PCR. The data were produced on a HiSeq X Ten. High-throughput sequencing was used to characterize TCR repertoires. Clones were called with MiXCR by TCRdb after fastp trimmed the public reads at Q25, and only in-frame beta chains were retained. Rows are combined by CDR3 protein, so each entry shows the most common genes and DNA. For this sample the table gives approximately 11,000 distinct CDR3 sequences, of which approximately 62% were detected only once. 29% of the sample belongs to the ten largest clones. The time point label for this specimen denotes: after preoperative PTX-NDP chemotherapy. Paclitaxel-nedaplatin was administered to patients as preoperative chemotherapy before surgery. With respect to this clonotype: It has no known antigen specificity. Germline is not matched at one junction end, which may reflect a read error.

The CDR3 spans 15 residues, from the cysteine through the phenylalanine. The entry retains the CDR3 DNA only, 45 bases that are in frame from base 1. In the germline V gene, CDR1 corresponds to SGHVS and CDR2 to FNYEAQ. Broader findings and caveats from the paper: The analysis included only five patients with esophageal squamous cell carcinoma, making the cohort small. Tumor-infiltrating lymphocytes after treatment appeared to come partly from peripheral T cells migrating into the tumor, rather than solely from local clonal changes. TCR diversity increased significantly in peripheral T cells after chemotherapy, but not in tumor-infiltrating lymphocytes. Paclitaxel-nedaplatin therapy caused immediate and substantial changes in clonotype frequency, and abundant clones were more likely to contract than to amplify.

This specimen was acquired from a patient given preoperative chemotherapy. The sequence was collected from a human donor with esophageal squamous cell carcinoma. The donor label of this sample is uncertain. The chain is assembled from TRBV7-6 and TRBJ2-4, with no D gene named confidently. The DNA is as follows: TGTGCCAGCAGCTTGGGTATGGGTGGCAAAGACATTCAGTACTTC. Its coded protein is CASSLGMGGKDIQYF.